This TCR beta chain was found in a study of control samples from healthy donors and cancer patients. This CDR3 is 15 amino acids long. CDR1 and CDR2 from the germline V gene are SEHNR and FQNEAQ (reference sequence). The V segment lost 5 bases and the J segment 4 bases; nucleotides outside the gene matches: 8. This clone is a singleton in its sample. Assay: immunoSEQ multiplex PCR; the TCRdb copy retains only in-frame clones and omits some. The repertoire has about 120,000 clones, roughly 90% of them found once; the top ten carry 30% to 50%. The sample was blood. The origin of this receptor is a man in his fifties or sixties in good health. V is TRBV7-9 and J is TRBJ1-2, with 9 bases matching TRBD1. The CDR3: CASSPTGGWGYGYTF. The DNA for the CDR3 is TGTGCCAGCAGCCCTACAGGGGGCTGGGGCTATGGCTACACCTTC.